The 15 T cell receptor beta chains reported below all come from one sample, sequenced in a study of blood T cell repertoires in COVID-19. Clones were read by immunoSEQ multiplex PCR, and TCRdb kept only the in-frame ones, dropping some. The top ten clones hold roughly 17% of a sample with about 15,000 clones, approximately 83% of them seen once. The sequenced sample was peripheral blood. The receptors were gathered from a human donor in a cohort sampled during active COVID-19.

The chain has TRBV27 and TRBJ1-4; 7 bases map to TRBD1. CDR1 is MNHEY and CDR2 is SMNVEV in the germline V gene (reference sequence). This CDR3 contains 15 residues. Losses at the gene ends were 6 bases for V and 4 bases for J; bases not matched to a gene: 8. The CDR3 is CASSPRQGLNEKLFF. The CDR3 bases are TGTGCCAGCAGCCCAAGACAGGGACTTAATGAAAAACTGTTTTTT. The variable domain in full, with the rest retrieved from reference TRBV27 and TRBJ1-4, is EAQVTQNPRYLITVTGKKLTVTCSQNMNHEYMSWYRQDPGLGLRQIYYSMNVEVTDKGDVPEGYKVSRKEKRNFPLILESPSPNQTSLYFCASSPRQGLNEKLFFGSGTQLSVL.

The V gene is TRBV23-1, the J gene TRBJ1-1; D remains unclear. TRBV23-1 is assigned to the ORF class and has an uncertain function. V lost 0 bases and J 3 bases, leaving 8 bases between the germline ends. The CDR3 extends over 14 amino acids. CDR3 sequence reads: CASSQSVVDTEAFF. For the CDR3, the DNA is TGCGCCAGCAGTCAATCGGTGGTAGACACTGAAGCTTTCTTT.

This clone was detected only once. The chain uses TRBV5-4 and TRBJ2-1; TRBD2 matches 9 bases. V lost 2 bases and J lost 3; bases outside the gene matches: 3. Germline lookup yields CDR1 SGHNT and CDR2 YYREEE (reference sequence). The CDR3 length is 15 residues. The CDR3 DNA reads TGTGCCAGCAGCTTAGGAGCGGGGGGCTACAATGAGCAGTTCTTC. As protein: CASSLGAGGYNEQFF.

CDR3 DNA: TGTGCTAGTGGTCCGGACAGAGAGTATAGCAATCAGCCCCAGCATTTT. Amino acids: CASGPDREYSNQPQHF. V usage is TRBV12-5 and J usage is TRBJ1-5; TRBD1 is a possible D gene (6 bases). Germline lookup yields CDR1 LGHNT and CDR2 FRNRAP. This CDR3 spans 16 amino acids. Trimming removed 5 bases at V and 0 bases at J, with 14 bases between.

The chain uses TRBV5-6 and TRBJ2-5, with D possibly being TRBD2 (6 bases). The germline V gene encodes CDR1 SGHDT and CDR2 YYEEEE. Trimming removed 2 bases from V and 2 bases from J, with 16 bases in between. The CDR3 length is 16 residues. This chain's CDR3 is CASSLLGDFTQETQYF. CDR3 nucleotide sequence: TGTGCCAGCAGCTTATTAGGGGACTTTACGCAAGAGACCCAGTACTTC.

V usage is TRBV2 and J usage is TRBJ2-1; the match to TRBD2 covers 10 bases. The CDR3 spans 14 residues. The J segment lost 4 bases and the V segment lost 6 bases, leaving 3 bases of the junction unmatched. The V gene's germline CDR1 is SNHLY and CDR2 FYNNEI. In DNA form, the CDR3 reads TGTGCCAGCAGCCTACTAGCGGGGTACAATGAGCAGTTCTTC. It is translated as CASSLLAGYNEQFF.

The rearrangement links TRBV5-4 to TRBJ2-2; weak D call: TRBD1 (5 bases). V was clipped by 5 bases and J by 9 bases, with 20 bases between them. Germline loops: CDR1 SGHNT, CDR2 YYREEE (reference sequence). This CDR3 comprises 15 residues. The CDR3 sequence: CASSNDRGIFRELFF. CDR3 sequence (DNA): TGTGCCAGCAGTAATGACAGAGGAATTTTTAGGGAGCTGTTTTTT.

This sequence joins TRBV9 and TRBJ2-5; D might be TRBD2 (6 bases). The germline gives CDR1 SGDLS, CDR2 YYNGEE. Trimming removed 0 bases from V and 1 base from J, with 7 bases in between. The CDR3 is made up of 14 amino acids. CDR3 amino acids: CASSVEGLQETQYF. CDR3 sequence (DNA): TGTGCCAGCAGCGTAGAGGGACTCCAAGAGACCCAGTACTTC.

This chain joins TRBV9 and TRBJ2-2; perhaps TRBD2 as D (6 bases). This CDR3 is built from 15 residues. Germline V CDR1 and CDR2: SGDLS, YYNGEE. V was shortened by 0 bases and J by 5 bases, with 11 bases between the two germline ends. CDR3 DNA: TGTGCCAGCAGCGTAGGACCGGGGGAGACCGGGGAGCTGTTTTTT. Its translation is CASSVGPGETGELFF. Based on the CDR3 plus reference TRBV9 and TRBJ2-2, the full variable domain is DSGVTQTPKHLITATGQRVTLRCSPRSGDLSVYWYQQSLDQGLQFLIQYYNGEERAKGNILERFSAQQFPDLHSELNLSSLELGDSALYFCASSVGPGETGELFFGEGSRLTVL.

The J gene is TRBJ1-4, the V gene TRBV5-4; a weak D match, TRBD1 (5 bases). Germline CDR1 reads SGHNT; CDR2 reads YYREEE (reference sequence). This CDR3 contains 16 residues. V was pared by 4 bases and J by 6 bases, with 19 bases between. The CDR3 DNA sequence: TGTGCCAGCAGCGCCTGGGACTCCCCTGGGGATGAAAAACTGTTTTTT. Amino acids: CASSAWDSPGDEKLFF.

The CDR3, as DNA: TGTGCCAGCAGTTTAAGGAGTGGAGAAAACATTCAGTACTTC. Translated: CASSLRSGENIQYF. This chain links TRBV27 with TRBJ2-4, with D unresolved. The CDR3 contains 14 residues. V was shortened by 2 bases and J by 5 bases, with 10 bases between the two germline ends. The germline V gene encodes CDR1 MNHEY and CDR2 SMNVEV (reference sequence).

The CDR3 region has the DNA TGTGCCTGGAATTTTCGGGGCAGGGGGGATCAGCCCCAGCATTTT. Protein sequence: CAWNFRGRGDQPQHF. The gene calls are TRBV30 and TRBJ1-5; 7 bases agree with TRBD1. The CDR3 totals 15 residues. The trim removed 4 bases at V and 5 bases at J, leaving 11 bases unmatched. Germline V CDR1 and CDR2: GTSNPN, SVGIG (reference sequence).

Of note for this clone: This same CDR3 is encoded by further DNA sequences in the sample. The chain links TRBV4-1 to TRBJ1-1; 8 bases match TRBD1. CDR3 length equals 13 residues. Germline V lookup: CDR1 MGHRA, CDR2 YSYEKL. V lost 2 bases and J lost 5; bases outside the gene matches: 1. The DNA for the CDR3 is TGCGCCAGCAGCCAACAGGGGGCGACTGAAGCTTTCTTT. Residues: CASSQQGATEAFF.

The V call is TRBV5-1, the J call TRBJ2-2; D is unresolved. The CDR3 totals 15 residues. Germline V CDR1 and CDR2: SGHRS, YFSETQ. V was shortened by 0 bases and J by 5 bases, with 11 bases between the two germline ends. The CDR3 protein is CASSLEWLRTGELFF. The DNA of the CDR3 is TGCGCCAGCAGCTTGGAGTGGTTGAGGACCGGGGAGCTGTTTTTT.

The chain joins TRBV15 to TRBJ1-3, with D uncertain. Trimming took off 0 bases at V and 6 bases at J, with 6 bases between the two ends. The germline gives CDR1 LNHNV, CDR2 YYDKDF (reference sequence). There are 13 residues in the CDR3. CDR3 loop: CATSRDRLNTIYF. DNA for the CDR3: TGTGCCACCAGCAGAGACAGGCTAAACACCATATATTTT.